These 9 T cell receptor beta chains originate from one sample sequenced in a study of regulatory T cells in long-lasting Graves disease. Sample time point: newly diagnosed GD, antithyroid drugs for less than 3 months. From RNA extracted from PBMCs, the TCR library was made. Through Arm-PCR of CDR3 regions and iRepertoire HTBI primers, TCR beta libraries were built. MiXCR was run by TCRdb on the multiplex PCR reads, yielding one entry per CDR3 protein. The sample lists fewer than 350,000 distinct CDR3 sequences, approximately 20% seen once, with 38% in the top ten. Source: peripheral blood mononuclear cells (PBMCs), taken at new diagnosis, from a patient treated with antithyroid drugs. Receptors originate from a female donor with Graves disease.

The chain's CDR3 is CASSPPAPYEQYF. The DNA of the CDR3 is TGTGCCAGCTCACCACCCGCCCCTTACGAGCAGTACTTC. The rearrangement links TRBV18 to TRBJ2-7; D gene uncertain. Germline assignment: CDR1 KGHSH and CDR2 LQKENI. This CDR3 region has 13 residues. V gave up 0 bases and J gave up 4 bases, with 7 bases separating them.

There are many counts of this clonotype. V gene TRBV24-1 combines with J gene TRBJ2-5; perhaps TRBD2 as D (5 bases). This CDR3 is 18 amino acids long. The germline V and J ends were trimmed by 5 bases and 3 bases, with 24 bases remaining between them. The germline CDR1 and CDR2 sequences are KGHDR and SFDVKD. The CDR3 loop is CATSGRGGTRYFEETQYF. The CDR3 DNA is TGTGCCACCAGTGGACGAGGAGGAACACGCTACTTCGAAGAGACCCAGTACTTC.

This clonotype was observed many times. The rearrangement links TRBV10-3 to TRBJ2-3, with TRBD2 identical over 9 bases. Germline V gene data show CDR1 as ENHRY and CDR2 as SYGVKD. This CDR3 contains 16 residues. The trim removed 3 bases at V and 2 bases at J, leaving 6 bases unmatched. The CDR3 region is CAISELAGNPTDTQYF. In nucleotides, the CDR3 is TGTGCCATCAGTGAACTAGCGGGTAACCCCACAGATACGCAGTATTTT.

This clonotype was detected only a few times. V is TRBV6-1 and J is TRBJ2-7; 11 nucleotides align to TRBD1. Looked up from germline, CDR1 is MNHNS and CDR2 is SASEGT. The V and J ends lost 7 bases and 2 bases, in that order; junction bases with no gene match: 7. The CDR3 is made up of 15 amino acids. The CDR3 reads CASTRTGGDPYEQYF. In DNA form, the CDR3 reads TGTGCCAGCACCCGGACAGGGGGCGACCCCTACGAGCAGTACTTC.

This clonotype was detected a few times. The chain carries TRBV6-1 and TRBJ1-2; possibly TRBD1 for D (5 bases). This CDR3 contains 15 residues. V was cut by 5 bases and J by 7 bases, with 20 bases left in between. Germline CDR1 is MNHNS and CDR2 is SASEGT. The CDR3 here is CASSTRVGRVFGYTF. Here the CDR3 DNA reads TGTGCCAGCAGTACCCGGGTGGGCAGGGTTTTTGGCTACACCTTC.

At least ten counts were recorded for this clonotype. The chain employs TRBV5-1 and TRBJ1-1, with D unresolved. Germline assignment: CDR1 SGHRS and CDR2 YFSETQ. V lost 1 base to trimming and J lost 8 bases, with 12 bases between them. The CDR3 runs 13 residues. This CDR3 reads CASSLTSRQEAFF. The CDR3 DNA reads TGCGCCAGCAGCTTGACGAGCCGACAAGAAGCTTTCTTT. The full variable domain, its missing parts supplied by reference TRBV5-1 and TRBJ1-1, is KAGVTQTPRYLIKTRGQQVTLSCSPISGHRSVSWYQQTPGQGLQFLFEYFSETQRNKGNFPGRFSGRQFSNSRSEMNVSTLELGDSALYLCASSLTSRQEAFFGQGTRLTVV.

This clonotype was counted at least ten times. The rearrangement uses TRBV12-3 or TRBV12-4 and TRBJ1-1; 9 nucleotides match TRBD1. J gave up 9 bases and V 4 bases, and 18 bases lay outside the gene matches. This CDR3 contains 17 residues. CDR3 DNA sequence: TGTGCCAGCAGTTCGCCCGGGACAGGGTGGGAGGTAAGACAAGCTTTCTTT. Translating gives CASSSPGTGWEVRQAFF.

There are many counts of this clonotype. The chain employs TRBV7-6 and TRBJ1-3, with D tentatively TRBD1 (5 bases). Germline-derived CDR1 and CDR2 are SGHVS and FNYEAQ. V was shortened by 3 bases and J by 1 base, with 16 bases between the two germline ends. The CDR3 contains 17 residues. The CDR3 nucleotides read TGTGCCAGCAGCTTTTCGGCGCGGGGGAGTTCTGGAAACACCATATATTTT. Residues: CASSFSARGSSGNTIYF.

The sample holds many counts of this clonotype. The V and J genes are TRBV6-1 and TRBJ1-1, with D possibly matching TRBD1 (5 bases). The V end was cut by 7 bases, the J end by 3 bases, with 9 bases between. In germline, CDR1 is MNHNS, CDR2 SASEGT. The CDR3 is made up of 12 amino acids. The CDR3 spells CASTRGDTEAFF. In DNA form, the CDR3 reads TGTGCCAGCACCCGGGGGGACACTGAAGCTTTCTTT.